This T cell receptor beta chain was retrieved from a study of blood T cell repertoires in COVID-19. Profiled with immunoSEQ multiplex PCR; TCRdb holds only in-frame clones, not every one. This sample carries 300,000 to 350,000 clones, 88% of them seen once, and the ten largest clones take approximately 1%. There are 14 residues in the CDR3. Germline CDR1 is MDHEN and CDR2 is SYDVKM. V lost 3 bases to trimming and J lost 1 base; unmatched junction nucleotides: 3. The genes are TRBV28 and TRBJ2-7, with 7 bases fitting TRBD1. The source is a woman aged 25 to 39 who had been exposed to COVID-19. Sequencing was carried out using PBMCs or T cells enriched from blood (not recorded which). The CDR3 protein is CASSFPDRSYEQYF. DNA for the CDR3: TGTGCCAGCAGTTTTCCGGACAGGTCCTACGAGCAGTACTTC.